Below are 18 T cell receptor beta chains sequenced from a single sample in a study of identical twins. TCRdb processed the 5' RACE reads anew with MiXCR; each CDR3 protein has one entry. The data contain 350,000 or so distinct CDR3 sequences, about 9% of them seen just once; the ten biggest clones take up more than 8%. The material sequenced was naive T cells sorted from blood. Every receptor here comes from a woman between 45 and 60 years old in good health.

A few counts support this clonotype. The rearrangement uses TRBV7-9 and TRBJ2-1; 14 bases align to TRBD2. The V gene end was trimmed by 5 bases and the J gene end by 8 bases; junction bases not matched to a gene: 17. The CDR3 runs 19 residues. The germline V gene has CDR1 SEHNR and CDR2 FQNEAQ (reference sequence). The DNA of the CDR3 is TGTGCCAGCAGCCAGACGCCGGGACTAGCGGGAGTAAAACCGGATGAGCAGTTCTTC. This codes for CASSQTPGLAGVKPDEQFF.

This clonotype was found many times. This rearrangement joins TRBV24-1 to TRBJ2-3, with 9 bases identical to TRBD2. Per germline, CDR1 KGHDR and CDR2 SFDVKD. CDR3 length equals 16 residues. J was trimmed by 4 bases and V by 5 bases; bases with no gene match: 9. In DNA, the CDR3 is TGTGCCACCAGTGCGTGGCTAGCGGGACAGTCAGATACGCAGTATTTT. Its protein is CATSAWLAGQSDTQYF.

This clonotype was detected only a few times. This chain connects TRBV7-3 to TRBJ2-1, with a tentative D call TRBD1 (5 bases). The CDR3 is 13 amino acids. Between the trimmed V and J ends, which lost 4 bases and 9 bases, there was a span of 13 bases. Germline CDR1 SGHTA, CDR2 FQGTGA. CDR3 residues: CASSWRQNGEQFF. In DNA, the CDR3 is TGTGCCAGCAGCTGGCGACAGAACGGTGAGCAGTTCTTC.

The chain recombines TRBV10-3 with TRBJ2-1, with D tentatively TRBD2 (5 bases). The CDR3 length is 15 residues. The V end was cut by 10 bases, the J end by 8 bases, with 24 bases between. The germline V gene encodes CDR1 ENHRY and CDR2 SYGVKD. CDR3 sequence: CATRKLGSPSDEQFF. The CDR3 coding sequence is TGTGCCACCAGAAAACTAGGATCCCCGAGCGATGAGCAGTTCTTC.

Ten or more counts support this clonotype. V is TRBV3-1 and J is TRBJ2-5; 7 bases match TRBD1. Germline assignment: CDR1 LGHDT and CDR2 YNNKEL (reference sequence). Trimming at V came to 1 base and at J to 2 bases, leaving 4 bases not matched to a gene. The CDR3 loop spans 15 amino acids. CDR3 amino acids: CASSQVGQIQETQYF. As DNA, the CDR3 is TGTGCCAGCAGCCAAGTGGGACAGATACAAGAGACCCAGTACTTC.

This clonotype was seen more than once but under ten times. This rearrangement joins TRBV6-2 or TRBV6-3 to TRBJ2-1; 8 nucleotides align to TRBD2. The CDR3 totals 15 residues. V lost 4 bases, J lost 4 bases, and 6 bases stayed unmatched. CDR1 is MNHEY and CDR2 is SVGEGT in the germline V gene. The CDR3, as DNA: TGTGCCAGCAGTTGGAGCGGGAGTTTTTACAATGAGCAGTTCTTC. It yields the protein CASSWSGSFYNEQFF.

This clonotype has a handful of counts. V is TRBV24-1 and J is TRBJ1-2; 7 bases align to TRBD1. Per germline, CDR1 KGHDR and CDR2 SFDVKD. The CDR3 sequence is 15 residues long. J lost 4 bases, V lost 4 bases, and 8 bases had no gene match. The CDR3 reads CATSEWTGQLYGYTF. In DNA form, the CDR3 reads TGTGCCACCAGTGAATGGACAGGACAGCTCTATGGCTACACCTTC.

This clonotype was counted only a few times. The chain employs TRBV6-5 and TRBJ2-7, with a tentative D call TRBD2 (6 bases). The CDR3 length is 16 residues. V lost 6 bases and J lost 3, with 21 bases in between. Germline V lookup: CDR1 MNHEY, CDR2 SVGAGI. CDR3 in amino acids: CASSGRRVNQYYEQYF. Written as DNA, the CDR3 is TGTGCCAGCAGCGGTCGGAGGGTCAACCAATACTACGAGCAGTACTTC.

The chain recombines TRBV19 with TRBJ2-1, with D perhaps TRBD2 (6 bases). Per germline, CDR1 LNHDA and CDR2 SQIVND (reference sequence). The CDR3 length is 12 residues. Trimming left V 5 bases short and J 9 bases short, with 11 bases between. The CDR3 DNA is TGTGCCAGTAGTGCGTCTAGCGTTGAGCAGTTCTTC. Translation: CASSASSVEQFF.

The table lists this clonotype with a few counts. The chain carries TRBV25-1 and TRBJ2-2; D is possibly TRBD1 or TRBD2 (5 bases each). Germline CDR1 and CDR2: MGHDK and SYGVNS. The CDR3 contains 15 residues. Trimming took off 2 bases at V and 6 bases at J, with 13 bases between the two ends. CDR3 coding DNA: TGTGCCAGCAGTGAACCGGGACGGCGGTCCGGGGAGCTGTTTTTT. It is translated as CASSEPGRRSGELFF.

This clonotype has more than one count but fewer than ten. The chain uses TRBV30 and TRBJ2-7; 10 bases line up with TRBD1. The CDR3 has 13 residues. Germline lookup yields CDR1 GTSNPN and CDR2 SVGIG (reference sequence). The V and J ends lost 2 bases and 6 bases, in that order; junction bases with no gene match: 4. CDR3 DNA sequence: TGTGCCTGGAGTCCAGGACAGGGGGGCGAGCAGTACTTC. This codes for CAWSPGQGGEQYF.

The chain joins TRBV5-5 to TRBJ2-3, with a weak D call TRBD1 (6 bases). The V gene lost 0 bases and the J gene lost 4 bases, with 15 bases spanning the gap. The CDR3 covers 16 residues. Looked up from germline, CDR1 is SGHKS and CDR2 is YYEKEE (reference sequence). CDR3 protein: CASSLASGTPPDTQYF. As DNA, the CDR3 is TGTGCCAGCAGCTTGGCCTCCGGGACACCCCCAGATACGCAGTATTTT. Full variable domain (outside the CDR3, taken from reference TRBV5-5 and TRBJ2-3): DAGVTQSPTHLIKTRGQQVTLRCSPISGHKSVSWYQQVLGQGPQFIFQYYEKEERGRGNFPDRFSARQFPNYSSELNVNALLLGDSALYLCASSLASGTPPDTQYFGPGTRLTVL.

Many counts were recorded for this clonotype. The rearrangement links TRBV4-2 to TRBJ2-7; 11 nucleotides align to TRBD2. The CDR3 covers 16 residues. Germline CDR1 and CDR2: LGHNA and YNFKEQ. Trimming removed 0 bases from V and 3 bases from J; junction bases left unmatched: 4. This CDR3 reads CASSQETSGTIYEQYF. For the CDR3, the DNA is TGTGCCAGCAGCCAAGAGACTAGCGGGACCATCTACGAGCAGTACTTC.

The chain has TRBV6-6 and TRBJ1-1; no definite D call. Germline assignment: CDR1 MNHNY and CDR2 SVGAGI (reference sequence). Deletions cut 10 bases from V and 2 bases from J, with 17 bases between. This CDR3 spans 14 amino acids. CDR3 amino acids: CATNSRVVNTEAFF. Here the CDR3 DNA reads TGTGCCACCAATAGTCGGGTTGTTAACACTGAAGCTTTCTTT.

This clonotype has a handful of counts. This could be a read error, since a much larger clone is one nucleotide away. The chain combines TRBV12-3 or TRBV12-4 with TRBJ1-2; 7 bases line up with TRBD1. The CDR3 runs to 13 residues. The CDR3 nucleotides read TGTGCCAGCATCGTGACAGGGTCCTATGGCTACCCCTTC. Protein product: CASIVTGSYGYPF.

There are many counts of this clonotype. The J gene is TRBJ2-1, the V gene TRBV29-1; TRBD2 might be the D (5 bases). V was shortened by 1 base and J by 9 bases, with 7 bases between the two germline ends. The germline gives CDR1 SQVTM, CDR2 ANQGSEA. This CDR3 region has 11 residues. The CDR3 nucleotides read TGCAGCGTTGAAGCGGGAAGTGAGCAGTTCTTC. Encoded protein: CSVEAGSEQFF.

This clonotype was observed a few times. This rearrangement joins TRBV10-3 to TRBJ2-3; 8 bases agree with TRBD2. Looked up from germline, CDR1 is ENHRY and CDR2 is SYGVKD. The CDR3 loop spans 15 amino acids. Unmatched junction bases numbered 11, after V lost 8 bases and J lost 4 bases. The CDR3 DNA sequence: TGTGCCATCCGTCGAGCGGGAGACTCGGCAGATACGCAGTATTTT. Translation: CAIRRAGDSADTQYF.

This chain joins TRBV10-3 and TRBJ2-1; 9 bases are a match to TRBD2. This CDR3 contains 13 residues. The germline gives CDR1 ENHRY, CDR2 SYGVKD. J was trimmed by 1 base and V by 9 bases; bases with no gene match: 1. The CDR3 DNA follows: TGTGCCATGACTAGCGGTTCCTACAATGAGCAGTTCTTC. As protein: CAMTSGSYNEQFF.